The rows below give T cell receptor beta chains drawn from one sample of a study of cytomegalovirus exposure and HLA in healthy donors. Method: immunoSEQ multiplex PCR; TCRdb's copy keeps in-frame clones and lacks some. The sample contains some 100,000 clones, 75% of which appear only once. Sequenced: PBMCs. The receptors come from a man aged 50 to 59 in good health and CMV-seronegative. Each CDR3 is given with its conserved first and last residue. A D gene is named only where the DNA matches it firmly. A clone size is listed for some rows: how often the clone was seen (once, few, many), or a class if it is expanded.

V	J	size	D	CDR3	DNA
TRBV7-2	TRBJ2-2	.	.	CASSWERRVTTGELFF	TGTGCCAGCAGCTGGGAGAGGCGGGTGACCACCGGGGAGCTGTTTTTT
TRBV28	TRBJ1-4	.	.	CASSVEAYEKLFF	TGTGCCAGCAGTGTTGAGGCGTATGAAAAACTGTTTTTT
TRBV7-3	TRBJ1-1	.	.	CASSPSGAILTEAFF	TGTGCCAGCAGTCCAAGCGGGGCTATTTTAACTGAAGCTTTCTTT
TRBV5-6	TRBJ2-3	.	.	CASSWQQGITDTQYF	TGTGCCAGCAGCTGGCAACAGGGAATCACAGATACGCAGTATTTT
TRBV29-1	TRBJ2-3	.	.	CNVVPVGRAGSTDTQYF	TGCAACGTTGTCCCGGTTGGGCGGGCCGGTAGCACAGATACGCAGTATTTT
TRBV5-5	TRBJ2-2	.	.	CASRDRPDSTGELFF	TGTGCCAGCAGGGACCGCCCTGACAGCACCGGGGAGCTGTTTTTT
TRBV9	TRBJ2-1	.	TRBD2	CASSSPTGGLAGARSYNEQFF	TGTGCCAGCAGCTCGCCGACAGGGGGACTAGCGGGAGCTCGGTCCTACAATGAGCAGTTCTTC
TRBV6-5	TRBJ2-1	.	TRBD1	CASSRPGTGLNEQFF	TGTGCCAGCAGTCGTCCCGGGACAGGTCTCAATGAGCAGTTCTTC
TRBV10-3	TRBJ1-1	.	TRBD1	CAISDRDNTEAFF	TGTGCCATCTCCGACAGGGATAACACTGAAGCTTTCTTT
TRBV28	TRBJ1-5	.	.	CASSGGLSNQPQHF	TGTGCCAGCAGTGGAGGACTTAGCAATCAGCCCCAGCATTTT
TRBV10-2	TRBJ2-7	.	TRBD2	CASSERAAGAYEQYF	TGCGCCAGCAGTGAGAGGGCAGCGGGGGCCTACGAGCAGTACTTC
TRBV5-1	TRBJ1-6	once	TRBD1	CASSLAGRDRSPLHF	TGCGCCAGCAGCTTGGCGGGAAGGGACAGGTCACCCCTCCACTTT
TRBV12-2	TRBJ2-3	once	.	CASRLHLGTSGTDTQYF	TGTGCAAGTCGCCTCCACCTCGGGACTAGCGGCACAGATACGCAGTATTTT
TRBV21-1	TRBJ2-5	.	.	CAIPGETSGGPKRLGGQETQYF	TGTGCCATACCGGGTGAGACTAGCGGGGGGCCTAAGAGACTAGGGGGGCAAGAGACCCAGTACTTC
TRBV12-5	TRBJ1-2	.	.	CASGTPYYGYTF	TGTGCTAGTGGTACTCCTTACTATGGCTACACCTTC
TRBV7-9	TRBJ2-1	.	TRBD2	CASSLVAGGRSSYNEQFF	TGTGCCAGCAGCTTAGTAGCGGGGGGGCGGAGCTCCTACAATGAGCAGTTCTTC
TRBV5-6	TRBJ2-3	.	.	CASTSRGHDTQYF	TGTGCCAGCACCAGCCGAGGGCACGATACGCAGTATTTT
TRBV30	TRBJ2-4	.	.	CAWSTGNLAKNIQYF	TGTGCCTGGAGTACGGGAAATCTAGCCAAAAACATTCAGTACTTC
TRBV6-1	TRBJ2-6	.	TRBD2	CASSAGSIAGGNSGANVLTF	TGTGCCAGCAGTGCTGGGTCAATAGCGGGGGGAAACTCTGGGGCCAACGTCCTGACTTTC
TRBV7-9	TRBJ2-2	.	TRBD2	CASSPPGGGPQNTGELFF	TGTGCCAGCAGCCCCCCGGGCGGGGGACCGCAGAACACCGGGGAGCTGTTTTTT
TRBV11-2	TRBJ2-3	.	TRBD2	CASSSTSGRAPDTQYF	TGTGCCAGCAGCTCGACTAGCGGGAGGGCCCCAGATACGCAGTATTTT
TRBV6-5	TRBJ2-1	once	.	CASSYRGSYNEQFF	TGTGCCAGCAGTTACAGAGGCTCCTACAATGAGCAGTTCTTC